What follows are 23 T cell receptor beta chains derived from one specimen sequenced in a study of identical twins. TCRdb independently ran MiXCR on the 5' RACE reads; one entry per CDR3 protein. Here the sample spans approximately 890,000 distinct CDR3 sequences, approximately 13% being singletons. These data are also associated with another study on yellow fever vaccine responses in identical twins.

Sequenced: PBMCs. The receptors come from a woman under 30 in good health.

This clonotype has only a few counts. The genes are TRBV4-1 and TRBJ1-1, with 8 positions matching TRBD1. The CDR3 consists of 16 residues. After removal of 3 bases from V and 0 bases from J, the junction contained 6 bases not matched to a gene. CDR1 is MGHRA, CDR2 YSYEKL, per germline. The CDR3 protein is CASSHPGQGVNTEAFF. Written as DNA, the CDR3 is TGCGCCAGCAGCCACCCCGGACAGGGAGTGAACACTGAAGCTTTCTTT.

The chain carries TRBV7-3 and TRBJ2-3; D uncertain. The CDR3 consists of 16 residues. Germline assignment: CDR1 SGHTA and CDR2 FQGTGA. Trimming took 2 bases from V and 0 from J, leaving 12 bases between them. The chain's CDR3 is CASSLEATLSTDTQYF. CDR3 bases: TGTGCCAGCAGCTTAGAAGCGACACTTAGCACAGATACGCAGTATTTT.

This clonotype has a handful of counts. CDR3 in DNA: TGTGCCAGCAGTTTGGGGGCCCTTCTCAATGAGCAGTTCTTC. Its translation is CASSLGALLNEQFF. The V gene is TRBV12-3 or TRBV12-4, the J gene TRBJ2-1; perhaps TRBD1 as D (6 bases). The V and J ends lost 3 bases and 6 bases respectively, with 12 bases between them. The CDR3 contains 14 residues.

This clonotype was picked up a small number of times. J is TRBJ2-7 and V is TRBV2; D not certain. From germline, CDR1 is SNHLY and CDR2 FYNNEI. The CDR3 sequence is 11 residues long. V lost 7 bases, J lost 5 bases, and 9 bases lay in between. Here the CDR3 DNA reads TGTGCCAGCACCCGCTGGAACGAGCAGTACTTC. Translating it yields CASTRWNEQYF.

Worth noting for this clonotype: Just one base apart from a much larger clone, this may be a read error. The rearrangement joins TRBV20-1 to TRBJ2-1; the match to TRBD2 covers 11 bases. The V gene's germline CDR1 is DFQATT and CDR2 SNEGSKA (reference sequence). This CDR3 has 16 residues. As DNA, the CDR3 is TGCAGTGCTAATAACCTAGCGGGAGGTTCCTACAATAAGCAGTTCTTC. Protein product: CSANNLAGGSYNKQFF.

The gene calls are TRBV29-1 and TRBJ1-1; 9 bases are shared with TRBD1. After removal of 8 bases from V and 2 bases from J, the junction contained 6 bases not matched to a gene. This CDR3 comprises 13 residues. Germline loops: CDR1 SQVTM, CDR2 ANQGSEA. This CDR3 reads CSTDRGLNTEAFF. DNA of the CDR3: TGCAGCACGGACAGGGGCCTAAACACTGAAGCTTTCTTT.

The CDR3 sequence is CASAPGGGSYNEQFF. The CDR3 coding sequence is TGTGCCAGCGCCCCCGGGGGAGGATCCTACAATGAGCAGTTCTTC. The chain joins TRBV24-1 to TRBJ2-1; D is perhaps TRBD2 (6 bases). The CDR3 length is 15 residues. V was shortened by 11 bases and J by 1 base, with 17 bases between the two germline ends. CDR1 and CDR2 (germline): KGHDR, SFDVKD.

This chain connects TRBV20-1 to TRBJ1-1; maybe TRBD1 (5 bases). The CDR3 has 15 residues. Germline CDR1 DFQATT, CDR2 SNEGSKA (reference sequence). The V end lost 2 bases, the J end lost 0 bases, and 13 bases lay between the germline ends. The CDR3 region is CSARWGDYMNTEAFF. DNA for the CDR3: TGCAGTGCTAGATGGGGGGACTACATGAACACTGAAGCTTTCTTT.

This clonotype was observed many times. CDR3 in DNA: TGCAGTGCTAGAGACTCAGGGGTCTGGCCCTACAATGAGCAGTTCTTC. This translates into CSARDSGVWPYNEQFF. This rearrangement joins TRBV20-1 to TRBJ2-1; TRBD1 is a possible D gene (6 bases). V lost 0 bases, J lost 2 bases, and 14 bases lay in between. CDR3 length equals 16 residues. Germline CDR1 is DFQATT and CDR2 is SNEGSKA (reference sequence).

The chain is built from TRBV2 and TRBJ2-5; either TRBD1 or TRBD2 may supply D (5 bases each). The ends were cut back, 4 bases at V and 5 bases at J, with 8 bases in the middle. The germline CDR1 and CDR2 sequences are SNHLY and FYNNEI. The CDR3 is made up of 12 amino acids. CDR3 in DNA: TGTGCCAGCAGTGGGGGGTACGAGACCCAGTACTTC. The encoded protein is CASSGGYETQYF.

This clonotype was found a few times. V is TRBV4-1 and J is TRBJ2-7; D may match TRBD1 or TRBD2 (5 bases each). The CDR3 length is 17 residues. With 0 bases removed from V and 2 bases from J, the gap between germline ends came to 17 bases. Germline lookup yields CDR1 MGHRA and CDR2 YSYEKL. The CDR3 coding sequence is TGCGCCAGCAGCCAAGATCGGAGGCTAGGGGCCCCCTACGAGCAGTACTTC. As protein: CASSQDRRLGAPYEQYF.

This clonotype showed up many times. The chain has TRBV12-3 or TRBV12-4 and TRBJ2-5; 7 bases match TRBD2. This CDR3 is 14 amino acids long. V shed 8 bases and J 5 bases; nucleotides not matched to a gene: 11. In nucleotides, the CDR3 is TGTGCCAGCTTTACCCCCGGGGGAGGGGAGACCCAGTACTTC. Protein product: CASFTPGGGETQYF.

In its sample, this clonotype was seen a few times. The chain recombines TRBV29-1 with TRBJ1-5; maybe TRBD1 (6 bases). This CDR3 is 14 amino acids long. Per germline, CDR1 SQVTM and CDR2 ANQGSEA. V was trimmed by 4 bases and J by 2 bases, leaving 12 bases between them. The CDR3: CSVVGAGGNQPQHF. The CDR3 DNA sequence: TGCAGCGTTGTGGGGGCTGGGGGCAATCAGCCCCAGCATTTT.

This sequence joins TRBV7-9 and TRBJ2-1; no reliable D call. The CDR3 runs to 15 residues. V gave up 2 bases and J gave up 5 bases, with 13 bases separating them. Per germline, CDR1 SEHNR and CDR2 FQNEAQ (reference sequence). CDR3 region: CASSLSETSNNEQFF. The CDR3 DNA is TGTGCCAGCAGCTTATCGGAGACCTCGAACAATGAGCAGTTCTTC.

The chain employs TRBV19 and TRBJ2-1; D may correspond to TRBD1 or TRBD2 (5 bases each). CDR3 length: 16 residues. Germline CDR1 is LNHDA and CDR2 is SQIVND (reference sequence). The V end lost 7 bases, the J end lost 1 base, and 17 bases lay between the germline ends. CDR3 nucleotide sequence: TGTGCCAGTAAGAGGGCCGGGACCGGGTCCTACAATGAGCAGTTCTTC. Translating it yields CASKRAGTGSYNEQFF.

This clonotype has only a few counts. The gene calls are TRBV5-1 and TRBJ1-1; 8 nucleotides line up with TRBD1. The ends lost 4 bases at V and 1 base at J; junction bases unmatched: 9. This CDR3 is built from 16 residues. Germline loops: CDR1 SGHRS, CDR2 YFSETQ. DNA for the CDR3: TGCGCCAGCAGCATCCGACAGGGGCAGGGGAACACTGAAGCTTTCTTT. This gives the protein CASSIRQGQGNTEAFF.

The CDR3, as DNA: TGCGCCAGCACTGGGGCCTTTGTGGCCAAAAACATTCAGTACTTC. This translates into CASTGAFVAKNIQYF. The genes are TRBV10-2 and TRBJ2-4, with a possible D match to TRBD1 (5 bases). This CDR3 contains 15 residues. Germline lookup yields CDR1 WSHSY and CDR2 SAAADI. The ends were cut back, 7 bases at V and 1 base at J, with 14 bases in the middle.

Ten or more counts support this clonotype. The J gene is TRBJ2-1, the V gene TRBV12-3 or TRBV12-4; D remains unclear. There are 14 residues in the CDR3. V gave up 6 bases and J gave up 0 bases, with 9 bases separating them. CDR3 DNA sequence: TGTGCCAGCAGCCCCCGGAGCTCCTACAATGAGCAGTTCTTC. Its protein is CASSPRSSYNEQFF.

This clonotype was detected only a few times. The rearrangement joins TRBV5-1 to TRBJ2-7; D is perhaps TRBD1 (5 bases). The CDR3 has 14 amino acids. The ends were cut back, 0 bases at V and 3 bases at J, with 10 bases in the middle. Germline V CDR1 and CDR2: SGHRS, YFSETQ. The CDR3 DNA reads TGCGCCAGCAGCTTGGAATGGGGCAGCTACGAGCAGTACGTC. Encoded protein: CASSLEWGSYEQYV.

Notes on this clonotype: The junction and the germline gene differ at one end; a read error may be behind it. This CDR3 reads CASRNPGGLHAVF. The CDR3 coding sequence is TGTGCCAGCAGAAATCCCGGCGGACTGCACGCAGTCTTC. The chain recombines TRBV6-2 or TRBV6-3 with TRBJ2-1; a possible D gene is TRBD2 (5 bases). The CDR3 has 13 amino acids. Per germline, CDR1 MNHEY and CDR2 SVGEGT.

There are many counts of this clonotype. The CDR3 sequence is CSARDEREGLYEQYF. The CDR3 DNA sequence: TGCAGTGCTAGAGATGAGAGGGAGGGCCTCTACGAGCAGTACTTC. The rearrangement links TRBV20-1 to TRBJ2-7, with 7 bases identical to TRBD2. The CDR3 spans 15 residues. After removal of 0 bases from V and 3 bases from J, the junction contained 8 bases not matched to a gene. The germline CDR1 and CDR2 sequences are DFQATT and SNEGSKA (reference sequence).

The V call is TRBV3-1, the J call TRBJ2-1; tentatively, D is TRBD1 (6 bases). Looked up from germline, CDR1 is LGHDT and CDR2 is YNNKEL (reference sequence). The CDR3 has 15 residues. Trimming pared 1 base from V and 7 bases from J, leaving 14 bases between. The CDR3 DNA sequence: TGTGCCAGCAGCCAAGGCCAGGGGATTTGGAATGAGCAGTTCTTC. This translates into CASSQGQGIWNEQFF.

Many counts were recorded for this clonotype. This CDR3 is CASRPVIGGRETQYF. The CDR3 region has the DNA TGTGCCAGCAGGCCCGTCATTGGGGGGAGAGAGACCCAGTACTTC. The chain links TRBV28 to TRBJ2-5; maybe TRBD2 (6 bases). Germline V gene data show CDR1 as MDHEN and CDR2 as SYDVKM. V gave up 6 bases and J gave up 4 bases, with 18 bases separating them. The CDR3 extends over 15 amino acids.